These 5 T cell receptor beta chains were sequenced from one sample in a study of technical replicates of blood from a few donors. The assay was immunoSEQ multiplex PCR, and TCRdb's table has in-frame clones only and misses some. The sample records around 69,000 clones, approximately 87% being singletons. The sample consisted of PBMCs. The receptor set was obtained from a human donor in good health. Some clones in this sample may be carry-over from other donors' samples.

This chain joins TRBV9 and TRBJ1-1, with D unclear. Between the trimmed V and J ends, which lost 1 base and 4 bases, there was a span of 11 bases. Germline CDR1 is SGDLS and CDR2 is YYNGEE. CDR3 length: 14 amino acids. CDR3 in amino acids: CASSVTGEATEAFF. The CDR3 coding sequence is TGTGCCAGCAGCGTAACGGGAGAGGCCACTGAAGCTTTCTTT.

The rearrangement uses TRBV30 and TRBJ1-2; D unclear. CDR3 length: 13 amino acids. The germline gives CDR1 GTSNPN, CDR2 SVGIG (reference sequence). Trimming left V 4 bases short and J 8 bases short, with 17 bases between. CDR3 amino acids: CAWNIREAAGYTF. The CDR3 DNA reads TGTGCCTGGAACATACGGGAGGCGGCCGGCTACACCTTC.

This clone came up a few times. The CDR3 DNA reads TGCAGCGTTCAACAGGGGGCGCCTAACTATGGCTACACCTTC. This sequence encodes CSVQQGAPNYGYTF. The V and J genes are TRBV29-1 and TRBJ1-2; 9 nucleotides line up with TRBD1. The CDR3 is 14 amino acids. The germline V gene encodes CDR1 SQVTM and CDR2 ANQGSEA. V shed 5 bases, J shed 0 bases, and the junction held 4 bases outside the gene matches.

The sample holds a few counts of this clone. The rearrangement links TRBV6-1 to TRBJ1-3; no reliable D call. This CDR3 spans 15 amino acids. Per the germline V gene, CDR1 is MNHNS and CDR2 is SASEGT. V was trimmed by 0 bases and J by 2 bases, leaving 8 bases between them. The CDR3 DNA reads TGTGCCAGCAGTGAAGCGTCAGAGGCTGGAAACACCATATATTTT. It translates to CASSEASEAGNTIYF.

The V and J genes are TRBV5-1 and TRBJ1-2; weak D call: TRBD1 (6 bases). The CDR3 is 13 residues long. The germline V gene encodes CDR1 SGHRS and CDR2 YFSETQ. Trimming took off 0 bases at V and 5 bases at J, with 8 bases between the two ends. The CDR3 DNA reads as TGCGCCAGCAGCTTGGAGGGGGGGTATGGCTACACCTTC. Protein sequence: CASSLEGGYGYTF.